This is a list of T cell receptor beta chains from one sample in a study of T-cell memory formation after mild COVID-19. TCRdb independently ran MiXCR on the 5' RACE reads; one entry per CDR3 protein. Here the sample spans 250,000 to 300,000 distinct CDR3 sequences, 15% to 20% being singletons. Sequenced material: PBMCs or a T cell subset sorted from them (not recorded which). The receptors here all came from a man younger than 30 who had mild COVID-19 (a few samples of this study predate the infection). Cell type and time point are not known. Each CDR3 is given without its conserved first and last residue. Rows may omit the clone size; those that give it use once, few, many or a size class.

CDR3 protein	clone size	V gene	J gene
SARVASGGTDTQY	few	TRBV20-1	TRBJ2-3
SVGDNSYEQY	few	TRBV29-1	TRBJ2-7
ATRRKGAQEETQY	many	TRBV10-3	TRBJ2-5
ASSRAQMDTQY	few	TRBV5-4	TRBJ2-3
ASSFKISNEKLF	-	TRBV11-2	TRBJ1-4
AISEKQDYGYT	once	TRBV10-3	TRBJ1-2
AWTSRGLPYEQY	-	TRBV30	TRBJ2-7
ARLAGGRLTDTQY	-	TRBV27	TRBJ2-3
ASSQERTPGTWGNTIY	-	TRBV4-1	TRBJ1-3
ASSSEDRGRVVTQY	-	TRBV11-2	TRBJ2-5
ASSYAGLNTEAF	few	TRBV6-2/TRBV6-3	TRBJ1-1
ATSKGCQLSGANVLT	few	TRBV21-1	TRBJ2-6
ASSRQGSNSPLH	many	TRBV12-3/TRBV12-4	TRBJ1-6
ASSPSRGLETQY	-	TRBV5-1	TRBJ2-5